Listed here is a single TCR beta chain. The length of the CDR3 is 15 residues. V was pared by 3 bases and J by 9 bases, with 8 bases of the junction left unmatched. Germline CDR1 is MDHEN and CDR2 is SYDVKM. This specimen belongs to a study of circulating tumor DNA in untreated peripheral T-cell lymphoma. The tumor tissue sample was taken at baseline before any treatment. Using immunoSEQ multiplex PCR, the repertoire was profiled, and TCRdb retains in-frame clones only, with some absent. Of about 7,500 clones in the sample, 65% to 80% were seen once. This chain joins TRBV28 and TRBJ1-3, with 10 positions matching TRBD1. Sequenced sample: tumor tissue. This receptor was taken from a human donor with peripheral T-cell lymphoma. The CDR3 bases are TGTGCCAGCAGTTTCGACCGGGACAGGGGACGCACCATATATTTT. Translation gives CASSFDRDRGRTIYF.